Listed below are T cell receptor beta chains from one sample, sequenced in a study of glioma-infiltrating T cells. TCRdb reprocessed the multiplex PCR reads with MiXCR, giving one entry per CDR3 protein. The sample lists roughly 120,000 distinct CDR3 sequences, roughly 20% occurring once. The sample consisted of glioma tissue, nonneoplastic brain tissue, or PBMCs (not recorded which). These receptors originate from a human donor with low-grade glioma or glioblastoma, undergoing nonglioma brain surgery, or in good health (not recorded which). The CDR3 runs from the conserved cysteine through the conserved F or W. Fields, in order: J gene, D gene, clone size, V gene, CDR3 DNA, CDR3 protein. D genes are given only for firm matches. A clone size is listed for some rows: how often the clone was seen (once, few, many), or a class if it is expanded.

>TRBJ2-5|.|once|TRBV6-2/TRBV6-3
TGTGCCAGCACCGAGAGTAGCGATTTTCTGGAGACCCAGTACTTC
CASTESSDFLETQYF
>TRBJ2-2|TRBD2|once|TRBV12-3/TRBV12-4
TGTGCCAGCAGTTTTGGGATGAGCGGGGCGAACACCGGGGAGCTGTTTTTT
CASSFGMSGANTGELFF
>TRBJ2-1|TRBD2|many|TRBV7-2
TGTGCCAGCAGCTTAATAGCGGGTAATTACAATGAGCAGTTCTTC
CASSLIAGNYNEQFF
>TRBJ2-1|.|.|TRBV20-1
TGCAGTGCTAGCCTAGAGGGAGGTTGGGGTCCGGATGCGCAGTTCTTC
CSASLEGGWGPDAQFF
>TRBJ2-5|TRBD2|.|TRBV5-1
TGCGCCAGCAGCTTGGCCCGGCTAGCGGTGACTGGGCAAGAGACCCAGTACTTC
CASSLARLAVTGQETQYF
>TRBJ2-5|.|few|TRBV12-3/TRBV12-4
TGTGCCAGCAGTTTGGTCGGGACCATCCAAGAGACCCAGTACTTC
CASSLVGTIQETQYF
>TRBJ2-3|.|.|TRBV4-3
TGCGCCAGCAGCCAAGAATTTTCGAGGGAGATCACAGATACGCAGTATTTT
CASSQEFSREITDTQYF
>TRBJ2-6|.|.|TRBV27
TGTGCCAGCAGTTCCCTCTCTACTTGGACCAACGTCCTGACTTTC
CASSSLSTWTNVLTF
>TRBJ2-1|.|.|TRBV14
TGTGCCAGCAGCCAAGATCTCGCGGGAGAGCAGTTCTTC
CASSQDLAGEQFF
>TRBJ2-1|TRBD2|many|TRBV4-2
TGTGCCAGCAGCCAAGCGACTAGCGCCGTCAATGAGCAGTTCTTC
CASSQATSAVNEQFF
>TRBJ2-3|.|.|TRBV6-2/TRBV6-3
TGTGCCATCAGTGATCGAGGCCATGAAGTAGATACGCAGTATTTT
CAISDRGHEVDTQYF
>TRBJ2-3|.|few|TRBV4-1
TGCACCAGCAGCTTGGGAAATCCGAGCACAGATACGCAGTATTTT
CTSSLGNPSTDTQYF
>TRBJ1-5|.|many|TRBV2
TGCGCCAGCAGTGGGGGAAATCAGCCCCAGCATTTT
CASSGGNQPQHF
>TRBJ1-5|.|many|TRBV27
TGTGCCAGCAGTTGGACAGCGGATCAGCCCCAGCATTTT
CASSWTADQPQHF
>TRBJ2-1|.|many|TRBV4-2
TGTGCCAGCAGCCGAAACGAACAGCCCCGAGTGGGACAGTTCTTC
CASSRNEQPRVGQFF
>TRBJ2-1|TRBD1|many|TRBV6-2/TRBV6-3
TGTGCCAGCAGTTACTCCTCCGGGACAGGGTTCATTAGCGGAGGGGATGAGCAGTTCTTC
CASSYSSGTGFISGGDEQFF
>TRBJ1-1|.|.|TRBV29-1
TGCAGCGTTGACAGGTCGAACACTGAAGCTTTCTTT
CSVDRSNTEAFF
>TRBJ2-7|TRBD1|.|TRBV18
TGTGCCAGCTCACCTATCCGAGGACAGGGAACTTACGAGCAGTACTTC
CASSPIRGQGTYEQYF
>TRBJ2-3|TRBD2|many|TRBV29-1
TGCAGCGTTGGGTCGGGACTAGCGGCCGGAGGCGCGCAGTATTTT
CSVGSGLAAGGAQYF
>TRBJ2-7|.|.|TRBV19
TGTGCCAGTAGTATAGACACAACCTTGACCCACGAGCAGTACTTC
CASSIDTTLTHEQYF
>TRBJ2-1|TRBD2|few|TRBV20-1
TGCAGTGCTAGAGATCCCCGGACTAGCGGGTACAATGAGCAGTTCTTC
CSARDPRTSGYNEQFF
>TRBJ2-2|.|.|TRBV12-3/TRBV12-4
TGTGCCAGCAGCCCGGGGGTCGACAGGTCGAGCGGGGAGCTGTTTTTT
CASSPGVDRSSGELFF
>TRBJ1-5|.|many|TRBV12-3/TRBV12-4
TGTGCCAGCAGTTTCGAGGACCCTCCGGGACAGCCCCAGCATTTT
CASSFEDPPGQPQHF
>TRBJ2-4|.|many|TRBV4-1
TGCGCCAGCAGCCAACAGGGATTGGGAAACATTCAGTACTTC
CASSQQGLGNIQYF
>TRBJ2-7|.|many|TRBV11-1
TGTGCCAGCCGCGCCACCTATAGCGACCACGAGCAGTACTTC
CASRATYSDHEQYF
>TRBJ2-3|.|many|TRBV4-3
TGCGCCAGCAGCCGGTCGGGAGCGGCGCCAGATACGCAGTATTTT
CASSRSGAAPDTQYF
>TRBJ2-5|TRBD2|many|TRBV6-1
TGTGCCAGCACAACCACTAGCGGGCCACAAGAGACCCAGTACTTC
CASTTTSGPQETQYF
>TRBJ2-7|.|many|TRBV27
TGTGCCAGCAGCCGGCAGGGTGGCTACGAGCAGTACTTC
CASSRQGGYEQYF
>TRBJ2-1|TRBD2|many|TRBV6-1
TGTGCCAGCAGCCCCGGGACTAGTATCGATGAGCAGTTCTTC
CASSPGTSIDEQFF
>TRBJ2-3|TRBD1|.|TRBV11-3
TGTGCCAGCAGCTTCCCAGGACAGGGGCCGCAGTATTTT
CASSFPGQGPQYF
>TRBJ2-1|TRBD2|.|TRBV12-3/TRBV12-4
TGTGCCAGCAGCCACAGAAGGGAGGGCTGGAACAATGAGCAGTTCTTC
CASSHRREGWNNEQFF
>TRBJ1-2|.|many|TRBV27
TGTGCCAGCTACCTGGGACGGAGAGCCCCCCATCTCTATGGCTACACCTTC
CASYLGRRAPHLYGYTF
>TRBJ2-7|TRBD2|.|TRBV2
TGTGCCAGCAGTGAACGGGCTAGCGGGAGTATCTACGAGCAGTACTTC
CASSERASGSIYEQYF
>TRBJ2-3|TRBD2|.|TRBV4-2
TGTGCCAGCAGACTGACTAGCGGAGCTAGCACAGATACGAAGTATTTT
CASRLTSGASTDTKYF
>TRBJ2-5|.|many|TRBV15
TGTGCCACCAGCAGATTGGGAGAGACCCAGTACTTC
CATSRLGETQYF
>TRBJ2-3|.|many|TRBV19
TGTGCCAGTAGTAGGCCCGACTTCACAGATACGCAGTATTTT
CASSRPDFTDTQYF
>TRBJ2-3|TRBD2|many|TRBV10-3
TGTGCCACCCGAGCGGGAGGGGAGGTAGATACGCAGTATTTT
CATRAGGEVDTQYF
>TRBJ2-1|.|few|TRBV6-1
TGTGCCAGCAATCTGTTCAGGTACAATGAGCAGCTCTTC
CASNLFRYNEQLF
>TRBJ2-3|.|many|TRBV6-6
TGTGCCAGCAGTTACGCCGACGGGAATAGCACAGATACGCAGTATTTT
CASSYADGNSTDTQYF
>TRBJ1-1|.|many|TRBV27
TGTGCCAGCTCCAAGGCACAGCTCAACACTGAAGCTTTCTTT
CASSKAQLNTEAFF
>TRBJ2-1|TRBD2|many|TRBV6-1
TGTGCCAGCACCCGAGCGGGAGGGCCCTACAATGAGCAGTTCTTC
CASTRAGGPYNEQFF
>TRBJ2-3|TRBD1|many|TRBV6-1
TGTGCCAGCAGTCAATTACGGGACAGTCGCACAGATACGCAGTATTTT
CASSQLRDSRTDTQYF
>TRBJ2-1|.|many|TRBV29-1
TGCAGCGTTAAGGCGGTCTCCTACAATGAGCAGTTCTTC
CSVKAVSYNEQFF
>TRBJ1-2|TRBD1|many|TRBV4-1
TGCGCCAGCAGCCGCCCCGGGACAGACTATGGCTACACCTTC
CASSRPGTDYGYTF
>TRBJ2-3|TRBD2|many|TRBV20-1
TGCAGTGCTAGTTTCTCCTTGGCGGGAGGGCGGGATACGCAGTATTTT
CSASFSLAGGRDTQYF